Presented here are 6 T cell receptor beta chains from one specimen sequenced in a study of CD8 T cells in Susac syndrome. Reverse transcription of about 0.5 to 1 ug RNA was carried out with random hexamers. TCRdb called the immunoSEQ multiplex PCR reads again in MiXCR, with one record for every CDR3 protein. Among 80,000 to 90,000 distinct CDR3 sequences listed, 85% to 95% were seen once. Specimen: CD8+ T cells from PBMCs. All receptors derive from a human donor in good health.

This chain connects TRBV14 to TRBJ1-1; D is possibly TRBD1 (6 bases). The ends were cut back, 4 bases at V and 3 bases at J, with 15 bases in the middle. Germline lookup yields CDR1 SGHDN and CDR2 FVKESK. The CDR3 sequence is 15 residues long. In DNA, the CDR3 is TGTGCCAGCAGCCCCGGGACAATAGGTTACACTGAAGCTTTCTTT. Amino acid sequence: CASSPGTIGYTEAFF.

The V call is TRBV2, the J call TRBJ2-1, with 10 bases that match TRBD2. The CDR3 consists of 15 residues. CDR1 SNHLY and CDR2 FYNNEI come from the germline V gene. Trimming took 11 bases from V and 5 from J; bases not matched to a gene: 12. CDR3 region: CAGMRTSGVDNEQFF. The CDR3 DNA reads TGTGCCGGCATGCGAACTAGCGGGGTTGACAATGAGCAGTTCTTC.

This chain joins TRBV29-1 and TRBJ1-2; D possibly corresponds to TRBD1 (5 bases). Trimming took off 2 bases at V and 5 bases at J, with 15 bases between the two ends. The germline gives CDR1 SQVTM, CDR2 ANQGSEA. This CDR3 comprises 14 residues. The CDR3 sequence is CSVERGSPWYGYTF. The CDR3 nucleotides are TGCAGCGTTGAAAGGGGATCGCCATGGTATGGCTACACCTTC. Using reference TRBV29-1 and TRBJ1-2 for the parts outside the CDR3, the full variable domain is SAVISQKPSRDICQRGTSLTIQCQVDSQVTMMFWYRQQPGQSLTLIATANQGSEATYESGFVIDKFPISRPNLTFSTLTVSNMSPEDSSIYLCSVERGSPWYGYTFGSGTRLTVV.

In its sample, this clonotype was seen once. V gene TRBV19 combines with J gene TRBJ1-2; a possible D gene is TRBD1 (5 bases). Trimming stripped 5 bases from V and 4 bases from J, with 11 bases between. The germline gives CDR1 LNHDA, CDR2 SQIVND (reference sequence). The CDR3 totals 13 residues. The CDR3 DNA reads TGTGCCAGTAGTGACAGCGCCCTCTATGGCTACACCTTC. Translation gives CASSDSALYGYTF.

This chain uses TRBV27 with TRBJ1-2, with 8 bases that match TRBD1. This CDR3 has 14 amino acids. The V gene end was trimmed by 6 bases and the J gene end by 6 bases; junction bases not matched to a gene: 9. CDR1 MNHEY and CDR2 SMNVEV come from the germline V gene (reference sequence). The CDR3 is CASRAIQGVNGYTF. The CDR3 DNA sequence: TGTGCCAGCAGGGCAATACAGGGGGTAAATGGCTACACCTTC.

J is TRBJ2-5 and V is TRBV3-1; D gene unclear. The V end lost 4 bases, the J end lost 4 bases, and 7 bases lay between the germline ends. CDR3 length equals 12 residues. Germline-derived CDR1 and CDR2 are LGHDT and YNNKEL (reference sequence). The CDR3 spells CASSLSGETQYF. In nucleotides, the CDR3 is TGTGCCAGCAGCCTGTCCGGAGAGACCCAGTACTTC.